The 13 T cell receptor beta chains presented below share a single source sample, sequenced in a study of T-cell memory formation after mild COVID-19. Via MiXCR, TCRdb re-called the 5' RACE reads, giving one row per CDR3 protein. There are about 470,000 distinct CDR3 sequences in the sample; around a quarter occur only once, and approximately 13% lies in the top ten. Material for sequencing was PBMCs or a T cell subset sorted from them (not recorded which). The origin of the receptors is an adult woman who had mild COVID-19 (a few samples of this study predate the infection). Cell type and time point are not known.

J is TRBJ1-1 and V is TRBV7-8; perhaps TRBD1 as D (6 bases). V lost 1 base and J 2 bases, leaving 14 bases between the germline ends. The CDR3 has 16 amino acids. Germline values: CDR1 SGHVS, CDR2 FQNEAQ. CDR3 region: CASSLGGQGRNTEAFF. The CDR3, as DNA: TGTGCCAGCAGCTTAGGGGGGCAGGGGAGAAACACTGAAGCTTTCTTT.

The chain links TRBV27 to TRBJ2-3; D ambiguous. This CDR3 spans 14 amino acids. Germline lookup yields CDR1 MNHEY and CDR2 SMNVEV (reference sequence). Trimming left V 3 bases short and J 2 bases short, with 9 bases between. DNA for the CDR3: TGTGCCAGCAGTTTCGAAACCCCCACAGATACGCAGTATTTT. This sequence encodes CASSFETPTDTQYF.

This clonotype was found a few times. The chain has TRBV12-3 or TRBV12-4 and TRBJ2-5; no reliable D call. This CDR3 region has 13 residues. V lost 2 bases, J lost 2 bases, and 6 bases lay in between. CDR3 DNA sequence: TGTGCCAGCAGTTTATTAGAGCAAGAGACCCAGTACTTC. Its protein is CASSLLEQETQYF.

This clonotype was seen a few times. The chain carries TRBV21-1 and TRBJ2-2; no check of the table's D call, TRBD2, against the DNA was made. TRBV21-1 constitutes a pseudogene. This CDR3 has 15 amino acids. The CDR3: CARAAGGSCTGELFF. The CDR3 nucleotides read TGTGCCAGGGCAGCCGGCGGGAGCTGTACCGGGGAGCTGTTTTTT.

There are a few counts of this clonotype. This sequence joins TRBV18 and TRBJ1-1; 7 positions agree with TRBD1. CDR3 length: 14 residues. J lost 4 bases, V lost 5 bases, and 7 bases had no gene match. Germline CDR1 reads KGHSH; CDR2 reads LQKENI. This CDR3 reads CASSAGTVPTEAFF. CDR3 DNA sequence: TGTGCCAGCTCAGCCGGGACAGTCCCCACTGAAGCTTTCTTT.

The CDR3 region is CASKFDSFTGELFF. The CDR3 region has the DNA TGTGCCAGCAAGTTTGACAGTTTCACCGGGGAGCTGTTTTTT. The chain combines TRBV2 with TRBJ2-2; perhaps TRBD1 as D (5 bases). From germline, CDR1 is SNHLY and CDR2 FYNNEI. V was shortened by 7 bases and J by 4 bases, with 13 bases between the two germline ends. This CDR3 has 14 amino acids.

CDR3 sequence reads: CASSLGGKAFF. In DNA, the CDR3 is TGTGCCAGCAGTTTGGGGGGGAAGGCTTTCTTT. The chain couples TRBV12-3 or TRBV12-4 to TRBJ1-1; possibly TRBD1 for D (5 bases). Trimming removed 3 bases at V and 11 bases at J, with 10 bases between. This CDR3 is built from 11 residues.

This clonotype was counted at least ten times. CDR3 nucleotide sequence: TGTGCCAGCAGCTTAGCGCTTTCTAGCGGGGGCTCCTACAATGAGCAGTTCTTC. Translated, it gives CASSLALSSGGSYNEQFF. The genes are TRBV7-6 and TRBJ2-1, with TRBD2 matching over 10 bases. Trimming cost V 0 bases and J 0 bases; bases outside gene matches: 5. The length of the CDR3 is 18 residues. CDR1 and CDR2 from the germline V gene are SGHVS and FNYEAQ.

This clonotype came up a few times. The chain has TRBV21-1 and TRBJ2-7; the table gives TRBD1 as D, unverified against the DNA. TRBV21-1 is noted as a pseudogene. The CDR3 runs 17 residues. In DNA form, the CDR3 reads TGTGCCAGCAGCAAAGCTGGGGACAGGGGAAATCTCAACGAGCAGTACTTC. Amino acids: CASSKAGDRGNLNEQYF.

V gene TRBV20-1 combines with J gene TRBJ2-7; D remains ambiguous. Germline V gene sequence: CDR1 DFQATT, CDR2 SNEGSKA (reference sequence). The CDR3 has 12 amino acids. V was trimmed by 3 bases and J by 6 bases, leaving 12 bases between them. CDR3 DNA sequence: TGCAGTGCTAGCGGTATGCCAGCCGAGCAGTACTTC. Translated: CSASGMPAEQYF.

The genes are TRBV7-2 and TRBJ1-4; 7 bases align to TRBD1. Germline trimming cut 1 base from V and 8 bases from J; bases unmatched to any gene: 10. The CDR3 loop spans 16 amino acids. Germline CDR1 is SGHTA and CDR2 is FQGNSA. The CDR3 protein is CASSLVSGQSGEKLFF. The CDR3 nucleotides read TGTGCCAGCAGCTTAGTGTCGGGACAGAGCGGAGAAAAACTGTTTTTT. The variable domain in full, with the rest retrieved from reference TRBV7-2 and TRBJ1-4, is GAGVSQSPSNKVTEKGKDVELRCDPISGHTALYWYRQSLGQGLEFLIYFQGNSAPDKSGLPSDRFSAERTGGSVSTLTIQRTQQEDSAVYLCASSLVSGQSGEKLFFGSGTQLSVL.

The CDR3: CATSGDPGQPQHF. Here the CDR3 DNA reads TGCGCCACCTCTGGGGACCCCGGCCAGCCCCAGCATTTT. The V call is TRBV4-1, the J call TRBJ1-5; TRBD1 might be the D (5 bases). Deletions cut 10 bases from V and 7 bases from J, with 17 bases between. Germline values: CDR1 MGHRA, CDR2 YSYEKL. This CDR3 region has 13 residues.

CDR3 residues: CASSWSQDSDSSYEQYF. The CDR3 DNA follows: TGTGCCAGCAGCTGGAGCCAGGACAGTGATAGCTCCTACGAGCAGTACTTC. V gene TRBV5-7 combines with J gene TRBJ2-7, with D possibly TRBD1 on 6 matching bases. TRBV5-7 belongs to the ORF category, with a function that is uncertain. The CDR3 has 17 amino acids. The V gene lost 3 bases and the J gene lost 0 bases, with 19 bases spanning the gap.